This entry lists 10 T cell receptor beta chains sequenced from one sample in a study of T-cell memory formation after mild COVID-19. TCRdb recomputed calls from the 5' RACE reads with MiXCR, one row per CDR3 protein. The data contain around 200,000 distinct CDR3 sequences, about 20% of them singletons. Source material: PBMCs or a T cell subset sorted from them (not recorded which). These receptors all come from an adult woman who had mild COVID-19 (a few samples of this study predate the infection). Cell type and time point are not known.

Ten or more counts support this clonotype. The chain recombines TRBV5-1 with TRBJ2-7, with TRBD1 matching 9 bases. The CDR3 length is 14 residues. Per germline, CDR1 SGHRS and CDR2 YFSETQ. The V and J ends lost 5 bases and 4 bases, in that order; junction bases with no gene match: 7. CDR3 in DNA: TGCGCCAGCAGTGTAACGGACAGGGGTTACGAGCAGTACTTC. Its protein is CASSVTDRGYEQYF. Combining the CDR3 with reference TRBV5-1 and TRBJ2-7 gives the whole variable domain KAGVTQTPRYLIKTRGQQVTLSCSPISGHRSVSWYQQTPGQGLQFLFEYFSETQRNKGNFPGRFSGRQFSNSRSEMNVSTLELGDSALYLCASSVTDRGYEQYFGPGTRLTVT.

V gene TRBV4-1 combines with J gene TRBJ1-2; D gene uncertain. There are 13 residues in the CDR3. The ends were cut back, 3 bases at V and 4 bases at J, with 9 bases in the middle. Germline V gene data show CDR1 as MGHRA and CDR2 as YSYEKL. The CDR3 nucleotides read TGCGCCAGCAGCCAGGACCGGATCTATGGCTACACCTTC. It is translated as CASSQDRIYGYTF.

This chain links TRBV12-3 or TRBV12-4 with TRBJ2-5, with D possibly being TRBD2 (6 bases). V was pared by 7 bases and J by 4 bases, with 13 bases between. This CDR3 is 13 amino acids long. The CDR3 loop reads CASKAVSGETQYF. The CDR3, as DNA: TGTGCCAGCAAGGCGGTTAGCGGAGAGACCCAGTACTTC.

The CDR3 sequence is CASSPGAGAGLANNEQFF. The CDR3 DNA follows: TGTGCCAGCAGCCCCGGGGCGGGTGCAGGCCTAGCTAACAATGAGCAGTTCTTC. The V call is TRBV7-3, the J call TRBJ2-1; D may match TRBD1 or TRBD2 (5 bases each). Germline CDR1 is SGHTA and CDR2 is FQGTGA. The ends were cut back, 5 bases at V and 5 bases at J, with 25 bases in the middle. This CDR3 has 18 amino acids.

V usage is TRBV29-1 and J usage is TRBJ1-1; TRBD1 is a possible D gene (5 bases). Trimming stripped 2 bases from V and 5 bases from J, with 12 bases between. The CDR3 runs to 13 residues. CDR1 SQVTM and CDR2 ANQGSEA come from the germline V gene. The CDR3 DNA is TGCAGCGTTGAACCCGACAGAGCAACTGAAGCTTTCTTT. This encodes CSVEPDRATEAFF.

The V gene is TRBV12-3 or TRBV12-4, the J gene TRBJ2-2; no reliable D call. V lost 3 bases to trimming and J lost 1 base, with 9 bases between them. The CDR3 length is 15 residues. The CDR3 reads CASSFPGQNTGELFF. The DNA for the CDR3 is TGTGCCAGCAGTTTCCCTGGGCAGAACACCGGGGAGCTGTTTTTT.

This clonotype has more than one count but fewer than ten. The V call is TRBV27, the J call TRBJ2-2; 7 bases are shared with TRBD2. Germline CDR1 and CDR2: MNHEY and SMNVEV (reference sequence). With V trimmed by 3 bases and J by 4 bases, 2 bases remained unmatched. The CDR3 consists of 14 residues. In nucleotides, the CDR3 is TGTGCCAGCAGTTTGGGGGGGGGCACCGGGGAGCTGTTTTTT. This encodes CASSLGGGTGELFF.

V usage is TRBV11-2 and J usage is TRBJ2-2; D may be TRBD1 (6 bases). CDR3 length: 15 residues. The V end lost 5 bases, the J end lost 6 bases, and 16 bases lay between the germline ends. Germline V gives CDR1 SGHAT, CDR2 FQNNGV. The CDR3 sequence is CASSPRPGDAGELFF. CDR3 coding DNA: TGTGCCAGCAGCCCCCGGCCAGGGGACGCCGGGGAGCTGTTTTTT.

Only a few counts were recorded for this clonotype. This chain links TRBV11-3 with TRBJ2-2; 9 nucleotides match TRBD1. The J segment lost 3 bases and the V segment lost 5 bases, leaving 7 bases of the junction unmatched. Germline V lookup: CDR1 SGHNT, CDR2 YENEEA. The CDR3 is 16 amino acids. The CDR3 DNA is TGTGCCAGCAGCCGTGGACAGGGGTTGTACACCGGGGAGCTGTTTTTT. Protein: CASSRGQGLYTGELFF.

This chain joins TRBV7-6 and TRBJ2-7; D is unresolved. V shed 1 base and J shed 0 bases, with 10 bases lying between them. The CDR3 spans 15 residues. In germline, CDR1 is SGHVS, CDR2 FNYEAQ. CDR3 protein: CASSLGDRDSYEQYF. CDR3 nucleotide sequence: TGTGCCAGCAGCTTAGGGGATCGAGACTCCTACGAGCAGTACTTC.